Listed here are 27 T cell receptor beta chains from one sample, sequenced in a study of T-cell reconstitution after alpha-beta-depleted transplantation in children. Library preparation (for TCRbeta) was performed with unique molecular identifiers. Using its own MiXCR run on the PCR reads, TCRdb lists one record per CDR3 protein. The sample includes roughly 790,000 distinct CDR3 sequences, approximately 15% seen only once; the top ten take under 6%. The sample here was PBMCs, mostly from graft donor cells, taken 360 days after TCRalphabeta/CD19-depleted stem cell transplant. Receptor source: a male patient between 5 and 17 years old who had a stem cell transplant for acute lymphoblastic leukemia, so the T cells may come from the graft donor.

This clonotype was detected a few times. The chain is built from TRBV7-9 and TRBJ2-1; 7 bases fit TRBD2. The CDR3 totals 16 residues. Germline-derived CDR1 and CDR2 are SEHNR and FQNEAQ (reference sequence). Trimming took 6 bases from V and 2 from J; bases not matched to a gene: 10. CDR3 bases: TGTGCCAGCAGGGGGGGTTTTGCGGGAGCCTACAATGAGCAGTTCTTC. Translation: CASRGGFAGAYNEQFF.

The chain links TRBV7-2 to TRBJ2-1, with 8 bases lining up with TRBD1. J was trimmed by 2 bases and V by 2 bases; bases with no gene match: 5. The CDR3 is 16 residues long. Germline CDR1 is SGHTA and CDR2 is FQGNSA. CDR3 loop: CASSLNPDRAYNEQFF. The CDR3 nucleotides are TGTGCCAGCAGCTTAAATCCGGACAGGGCCTACAATGAGCAGTTCTTC.

The chain couples TRBV29-1 to TRBJ2-5; possible D gene TRBD2, 6 bases. Germline V CDR1 and CDR2: SQVTM, ANQGSEA. This CDR3 region has 16 residues. Trimming cost V 6 bases and J 5 bases, with 25 bases left between them. In DNA form, the CDR3 reads TGCAGCGTCCGCGGAGTCAGTGTGGCGGGAAGGGAGACCCAGTACTTC. It codes for CSVRGVSVAGRETQYF.

The chain is built from TRBV5-6 and TRBJ2-5; 15 bases match TRBD2. The junction had 4 bases not matched to a gene; V was cut back by 0 bases and J by 4 bases. Germline assignment: CDR1 SGHDT and CDR2 YYEEEE. CDR3 length equals 17 residues. The CDR3 loop is CASSLAGLAGGIETQYF. CDR3 DNA: TGTGCCAGCAGCTTGGCGGGACTAGCGGGAGGAATAGAGACCCAGTACTTC.

This sequence joins TRBV18 and TRBJ2-5, with D unclear. The CDR3 spans 12 residues. Germline values: CDR1 KGHSH, CDR2 LQKENI. V lost 3 bases, J lost 5 bases, and 7 bases lay in between. The CDR3 is CASSPYKETQYF. The DNA for the CDR3 is TGTGCCAGCTCACCCTACAAGGAGACCCAGTACTTC.

This clonotype was recorded a few times. V is TRBV6-5 and J is TRBJ2-7; 7 bases map to TRBD1. The ends lost 0 bases at V and 4 bases at J; junction bases unmatched: 9. Germline-derived CDR1 and CDR2 are MNHEY and SVGAGI. CDR3 length: 16 residues. The CDR3 DNA sequence: TGTGCCAGCAGTTACTCGTTAGGGGAACAGGGGTACGAGCAGTACTTC. Amino acid sequence: CASSYSLGEQGYEQYF.

The chain couples TRBV4-2 to TRBJ2-5, with TRBD1 identical over 9 bases. The V gene's germline CDR1 is LGHNA and CDR2 YNFKEQ. CDR3 length: 19 amino acids. With 4 bases clipped from V and 7 bases from J, the junction kept 22 bases outside the gene matches. The CDR3 loop is CASSRRRDSGTGTSWTQYF. The CDR3 bases are TGTGCCAGCAGCCGGAGGAGGGATTCCGGGACAGGGACTTCATGGACCCAGTACTTC.

Only a few counts were recorded for this clonotype. The CDR3 here is CSARIPSTDTQYF. CDR3 DNA sequence: TGCAGTGCTAGAATCCCTTCCACAGATACGCAGTATTTT. The chain links TRBV20-1 to TRBJ2-3; no reliable D call. The length of the CDR3 is 13 residues. Trimming removed 2 bases at V and 2 bases at J, with 8 bases between. CDR1 is DFQATT, CDR2 SNEGSKA, per germline (reference sequence).

This sequence joins TRBV5-1 and TRBJ2-1, with 8 bases matching TRBD1. Germline CDR1 SGHRS, CDR2 YFSETQ. The CDR3 loop spans 16 amino acids. The ends lost 0 bases at V and 8 bases at J; junction bases unmatched: 10. CDR3 loop: CASSLEGRTGRHEQFF. CDR3 DNA: TGCGCCAGCAGCTTGGAGGGCAGGACAGGGAGACATGAGCAGTTCTTC. The full variable domain, in which reference TRBV5-1 and TRBJ2-1 provide the parts outside the CDR3, is KAGVTQTPRYLIKTRGQQVTLSCSPISGHRSVSWYQQTPGQGLQFLFEYFSETQRNKGNFPGRFSGRQFSNSRSEMNVSTLELGDSALYLCASSLEGRTGRHEQFFGPGTRLTVL.

The chain employs TRBV5-6 and TRBJ2-7, with 9 bases lining up with TRBD1. This CDR3 contains 13 residues. Per germline, CDR1 SGHDT and CDR2 YYEEEE. Losses at the gene ends were 2 bases for V and 8 bases for J; bases not matched to a gene: 5. CDR3 coding DNA: TGTGCCAGCAGCTTCGACAGGGGGAGGCAGCAGTACTTC. It is translated as CASSFDRGRQQYF.

The chain links TRBV11-2 to TRBJ2-1, with TRBD2 as a possible D gene (7 bases). The V gene's germline CDR1 is SGHAT and CDR2 FQNNGV. This CDR3 is built from 15 residues. Trimming took off 1 base at V and 7 bases at J, with 14 bases between the two ends. The DNA of the CDR3 is TGTGCCAGCAGCTTAGGGGGGGGCCCCCGGAATGAGCAGTTCTTC. It codes for CASSLGGGPRNEQFF.

The J gene is TRBJ2-5, the V gene TRBV20-1; D might be TRBD2 (5 bases). This CDR3 is 13 amino acids long. With 6 bases removed from V and 5 bases from J, the gap between germline ends came to 16 bases. Per germline, CDR1 DFQATT and CDR2 SNEGSKA (reference sequence). The CDR3 region has the DNA TGCAGTGCCAGGAGGTCTATTTGGGAGACCCAGTACTTC. Residues: CSARRSIWETQYF.

This clonotype was detected a few times. The CDR3 bases are TGTGCTAGTGGTTTGGTACTAGGGCGGGGTTACAATGAGCAGTTCTTC. Translated: CASGLVLGRGYNEQFF. The chain combines TRBV12-5 with TRBJ2-1; possible D gene TRBD2, 6 bases. CDR1 is LGHNT, CDR2 FRNRAP, per germline. The CDR3 consists of 16 residues. V was cut by 0 bases and J by 4 bases, with 13 bases left in between.

The rearrangement links TRBV20-1 to TRBJ2-7, with 7 bases matching TRBD1. CDR1 is DFQATT and CDR2 is SNEGSKA in the germline V gene (reference sequence). The CDR3 is 16 residues long. The J segment lost 1 base and the V segment lost 0 bases, leaving 9 bases of the junction unmatched. The CDR3 loop reads CSARDRDRVASYEQYF. In nucleotides, the CDR3 is TGCAGTGCTAGAGATCGTGACAGGGTAGCTTCCTACGAGCAGTACTTC.

Ten or more counts support this clonotype. The CDR3 sequence is CSVRDGIRETQYF. CDR3 sequence (DNA): TGCAGCGTTCGGGACGGGATAAGAGAGACCCAGTACTTC. The chain combines TRBV29-1 with TRBJ2-5; possibly TRBD1 or TRBD2 for D (5 bases each). V was shortened by 5 bases and J by 4 bases, with 14 bases between the two germline ends. From germline, CDR1 is SQVTM and CDR2 ANQGSEA. The CDR3 has 13 amino acids.

This clonotype was seen only a few times. The chain links TRBV7-2 to TRBJ2-1; TRBD2 matches 7 bases. The length of the CDR3 is 15 residues. From germline, CDR1 is SGHTA and CDR2 FQGNSA. The ends lost 3 bases at V and 7 bases at J; junction bases unmatched: 9. As DNA, the CDR3 is TGTGCCAGCAGCTTGGGCGGGAGTGGGTGGAATGAGCAGTTCTTC. This encodes CASSLGGSGWNEQFF.

This chain uses TRBV7-7 with TRBJ2-5; D is possibly TRBD2 (5 bases). Per the germline V gene, CDR1 is SSHAT and CDR2 is FNYEAQ (reference sequence). Deletions cut 5 bases from V and 1 base from J, with 14 bases between. The CDR3 consists of 15 residues. Here the CDR3 DNA reads TGTGCCAGCAGCATGGGTATAGCGCGCCAAGAGACCCAGTACTTC. Translation gives CASSMGIARQETQYF.

The J gene is TRBJ2-3, the V gene TRBV13; 10 bases line up with TRBD2. V gave up 8 bases and J gave up 15 bases; unmatched junction bases: 14. Germline V lookup: CDR1 PRHDT, CDR2 FYEKMQ (reference sequence). This CDR3 region has 13 residues. The CDR3 loop is CASLTTPGTSVYF. The CDR3 DNA reads as TGTGCCAGCCTAACCACCCCCGGGACTAGCGTTTATTTT.

This clonotype was seen ten or more times. The chain joins TRBV5-1 to TRBJ1-5; D remains ambiguous. The CDR3 contains 13 residues. Germline loops: CDR1 SGHRS, CDR2 YFSETQ. V was trimmed by 0 bases and J by 1 base, leaving 2 bases between them. Here the CDR3 reads CASSLGSNQPQHF. The CDR3 nucleotides are TGCGCCAGCAGCTTGGGCAGCAATCAGCCCCAGCATTTT.

This clonotype was seen many times. The rearrangement uses TRBV5-1 and TRBJ1-5, with D uncertain. Between the trimmed V and J ends, which lost 0 bases and 3 bases, there was a span of 7 bases. Germline assignment: CDR1 SGHRS and CDR2 YFSETQ. This CDR3 comprises 14 residues. CDR3 in DNA: TGCGCCAGCAGCTTGGGGCCGGCCAATCAGCCCCAGCATTTT. Its translation: CASSLGPANQPQHF.

The chain links TRBV11-2 to TRBJ2-7, with D unclear. Germline CDR1 reads SGHAT; CDR2 reads FQNNGV. This CDR3 contains 14 residues. The ends were cut back, 10 bases at V and 0 bases at J, with 16 bases in the middle. CDR3 coding DNA: TGTGCCACTCGTGACCTGCTCAGCTCCTACGAGCAGTACTTC. This sequence encodes CATRDLLSSYEQYF.

This clonotype was picked up a small number of times. V gene TRBV10-3 combines with J gene TRBJ2-5, with D possibly matching TRBD2 (5 bases). V gave up 2 bases and J gave up 5 bases, with 12 bases separating them. CDR3 length: 14 residues. Germline V gene data show CDR1 as ENHRY and CDR2 as SYGVKD. The CDR3 sequence is CAISELRADETQYF. The CDR3 bases are TGTGCCATCAGTGAGCTGAGGGCCGATGAGACCCAGTACTTC.

V and J are TRBV20-1 and TRBJ2-7; D is perhaps TRBD2 (6 bases). CDR3 length: 15 amino acids. Germline V gene sequence: CDR1 DFQATT, CDR2 SNEGSKA (reference sequence). V lost 6 bases, J lost 5 bases, and 23 bases lay in between. As DNA, the CDR3 is TGCAGTGCCAATAGTCCCGGGAGTGCTCTCCACGAGCAGTACTTC. It translates to CSANSPGSALHEQYF.

CDR3 residues: CASSLSSFQREGPETQYF. CDR3 DNA: TGTGCCAGCAGCTTAAGCTCATTTCAGCGGGAGGGCCCGGAGACCCAGTACTTC. The J gene is TRBJ2-5, the V gene TRBV7-3; 10 bases match TRBD2. The CDR3 covers 18 residues. The germline V gene encodes CDR1 SGHTA and CDR2 FQGTGA. With V trimmed by 1 base and J by 5 bases, 13 bases remained unmatched.

J is TRBJ1-1 and V is TRBV5-1; a weak D match, TRBD1 (6 bases). Trimming took off 6 bases at V and 6 bases at J, with 18 bases between the two ends. The CDR3 is 14 amino acids. Germline V CDR1 and CDR2: SGHRS, YFSETQ. Here the CDR3 DNA reads TGCGCCAGCACGGGAAAAGGGGGTTGGTCTGAAGCTTTCTTT. Translation: CASTGKGGWSEAFF.

For this clonotype: A read error may account for a junction end that differs from germline. The genes are TRBV3-1 and TRBJ2-7, with TRBD2 identical over 8 bases. Germline V gene lookup returns CDR1 LGHDT and CDR2 YNNKEL (reference sequence). This CDR3 is built from 13 residues. CDR3 sequence reads: CASSQDLGGRSIF. DNA of the CDR3: TGTGCCAGCAGCCAAGATCTGGGCGGGAGGAGTATCTTC.

Only a few counts were recorded for this clonotype. This CDR3 reads CASRGDRGRTGGRKATIQYF. CDR3 nucleotide sequence: TGTGCCAGCAGGGGGGACAGGGGACGGACAGGGGGTCGGAAGGCAACCATTCAGTACTTC. The rearrangement links TRBV2 to TRBJ2-4; 10 bases map to TRBD1. Trimming removed 6 bases from V and 9 bases from J; junction bases left unmatched: 26. The germline CDR1 and CDR2 sequences are SNHLY and FYNNEI. The CDR3 spans 20 residues.